This T cell receptor beta chain was sequenced for a study of OX40 agonist ivuxolimab in advanced cancers. Study context: Partial responses occurred in three patients (one hepatocellular carcinoma, two cutaneous melanoma).

The data were produced by immunoSEQ multiplex PCR, yet TCRdb's version contains in-frame clones alone and is incomplete. This table holds just under 60,000 clones, over 80% found once. From germline, CDR1 is SNHLY and CDR2 FYNNEI. The CDR3 extends over 15 amino acids. The V gene end was trimmed by 6 bases and the J gene end by 3 bases; junction bases not matched to a gene: 8. The sample in question was CD4+ or CD8+ T cells sorted from blood, obtained in a trial of the OX40 agonist ivuxolimab. The TCR originated in an adult with an advanced solid tumor such as melanoma, head and neck, liver or kidney cancer. V is TRBV2 and J is TRBJ2-4; TRBD1 agrees at 7 bases. The CDR3: CASRRQGLDKNIQYF. For the CDR3, the DNA is TGTGCCAGCAGGCGACAGGGTTTAGACAAAAACATTCAGTACTTC.